The T cell receptor (beta chain) under discussion was sequenced for a study of control samples from healthy donors and cancer patients. Germline V gene lookup returns CDR1 SGHAT and CDR2 FQNNGV. This CDR3 is built from 14 residues. J was trimmed by 4 bases and V by 1 base; bases with no gene match: 3. Method: immunoSEQ multiplex PCR; TCRdb's copy keeps in-frame clones and lacks some. The data show around 170,000 clones, more than 90% seen once. This receptor was obtained from a man between 25 and 39 years old in good health. Sequencing was performed on blood. The chain links TRBV11-2 to TRBJ2-5, with 7 positions matching TRBD1. CDR3 bases: TGTGCCAGCAGCTTAGTTAGGGGGCCAGAGACCCAGTACTTC. Translated, it gives CASSLVRGPETQYF.